The 22 T cell receptor beta chains reported below all come from one sample, sequenced in a study of vaccination and CD4 T cells after COVID-19. No cognate antigen is known for these TCRs. Treatment described: roughly 11-day PBMC culture with coronavirus spike peptide pools or control peptides (ViraFEST assay). At the Johns Hopkins FTIC core, DNA taken from cultured CD4+ T cells was sequenced by way of the Oncomine TCR Beta short-read assay. MiXCR, run by TCRdb on the PCR reads, gives a single entry per CDR3 protein. The table has some 11,000 distinct CDR3 sequences, roughly 68% seen once. Sample: CD4+ T cells from blood, cultured in vitro, taken before SARS-CoV-2 vaccination. The receptors originated from a human donor who had recovered from COVID-19.

This rearrangement joins TRBV19 to TRBJ1-5; D may be TRBD1 (6 bases). The CDR3 spans 15 residues. V was clipped by 10 bases and J by 6 bases, with 22 bases between them. Germline V gene data show CDR1 as LNHDA and CDR2 as SQIVND (reference sequence). The CDR3 spells CATLRGQPCPQPQHF. The CDR3 nucleotides are TGTGCCACTCTGAGGGGACAACCATGCCCTCAGCCCCAGCATTTT.

This clonotype appeared a few times. This chain joins TRBV20-1 and TRBJ1-5; D is unresolved. CDR3 length: 12 amino acids. Trimming took off 7 bases at V and 2 bases at J, with 9 bases between the two ends. The V gene's germline CDR1 is DFQATT and CDR2 SNEGSKA (reference sequence). This chain's CDR3 is CSVLSGNQPQHF. In DNA, the CDR3 is TGCAGTGTTTTATCGGGCAATCAGCCCCAGCATTTT.

This clonotype is labeled medium-sized. This chain links TRBV5-1 with TRBJ2-7, with D possibly TRBD2 on 6 matching bases. Germline V gene sequence: CDR1 SGHRS, CDR2 YFSETQ. The V and J ends lost 3 bases and 6 bases respectively, with 19 bases between them. This CDR3 has 15 residues. This CDR3 is CASSWSGAGRSEQYF. The CDR3 DNA reads as TGCGCCAGCAGCTGGTCCGGGGCAGGGAGGAGCGAGCAGTACTTC.

This clonotype appeared a few times. The rearrangement uses TRBV10-3 and TRBJ2-7, with TRBD1 matching 9 bases. This CDR3 spans 14 amino acids. V shed 1 base, J shed 5 bases, and the junction held 3 bases outside the gene matches. Germline V gives CDR1 ENHRY, CDR2 SYGVKD. This CDR3 reads CAISEYRGLDEQYF. DNA for the CDR3: TGTGCCATCAGTGAGTACAGGGGGCTCGACGAGCAGTACTTC.

The V and J genes are TRBV20-1 and TRBJ2-1; TRBD2 is a possible D gene (6 bases). V lost 3 bases, J lost 7 bases, and 16 bases lay in between. Germline lookup yields CDR1 DFQATT and CDR2 SNEGSKA (reference sequence). The CDR3 has 14 amino acids. CDR3 protein: CSASAPGLSNEQFF. Written as DNA, the CDR3 is TGCAGTGCTAGCGCACCGGGACTGAGTAATGAGCAGTTCTTC.

The rearrangement links TRBV7-9 to TRBJ1-1; the D is unclear. Between the trimmed V and J ends, which lost 7 bases and 1 base, there was a span of 10 bases. The CDR3 covers 13 residues. Germline CDR1 is SEHNR and CDR2 is FQNEAQ (reference sequence). CDR3 region: CASTKVTNTEAFF. The CDR3 nucleotides read TGTGCCAGCACAAAGGTTACGAACACTGAAGCTTTCTTT.

The chain recombines TRBV6-2 or TRBV6-3 with TRBJ1-5; D possibly corresponds to TRBD1 (6 bases). Germline lookup yields CDR1 MNHEY and CDR2 SVGEGT. CDR3 size: 15 residues. Trimming stripped 6 bases from V and 1 base from J, with 13 bases between. CDR3 residues: CASRKGQPSNQPQHF. CDR3 in DNA: TGTGCCAGCAGAAAAGGACAGCCAAGCAATCAGCCCCAGCATTTT.

The chain uses TRBV20-1 and TRBJ2-7; 9 positions agree with TRBD1. Germline-derived CDR1 and CDR2 are DFQATT and SNEGSKA (reference sequence). After removal of 3 bases from V and 2 bases from J, the junction contained 5 bases not matched to a gene. This CDR3 is built from 14 residues. CDR3 region: CSARLRDRAYEQYF. Written as DNA, the CDR3 is TGCAGTGCTAGGTTACGGGACAGGGCCTACGAGCAGTACTTC.

CDR3 region: CASSSGTYEQYF. The CDR3 region has the DNA TGTGCCAGCAGCTCCGGGACCTACGAGCAGTACTTC. This chain connects TRBV7-9 to TRBJ2-7; D is possibly TRBD2 (5 bases). Deletions cut 4 bases from V and 2 bases from J, with 6 bases between. This CDR3 contains 12 residues. CDR1 SEHNR and CDR2 FQNEAQ come from the germline V gene (reference sequence).

This chain connects TRBV20-1 to TRBJ2-7, with no clear D. There are 12 residues in the CDR3. Per germline, CDR1 DFQATT and CDR2 SNEGSKA (reference sequence). Trimming pared 2 bases from V and 4 bases from J, leaving 9 bases between. The CDR3 DNA sequence: TGCAGTGCTAGACCCCTAATTTACGAGCAGTACTTC. Its protein is CSARPLIYEQYF.

The rearrangement joins TRBV20-1 to TRBJ2-3, with D perhaps matching TRBD2 (6 bases). Germline CDR1 DFQATT, CDR2 SNEGSKA (reference sequence). V was shortened by 3 bases and J by 2 bases, with 9 bases between the two germline ends. This CDR3 has 13 residues. The CDR3 DNA is TGCAGTGCTAGCCGCGGGACCACAGATACGCAGTATTTT. This translates into CSASRGTTDTQYF.

The chain has TRBV15 and TRBJ1-2; D is unresolved. Deletions cut 0 bases from V and 3 bases from J, with 11 bases between. This CDR3 is 15 amino acids long. The germline V gene has CDR1 LNHNV and CDR2 YYDKDF (reference sequence). The CDR3 nucleotides are TGTGCCACCAGCAGAGAAGGGCCACCGGACTATGGCTACACCTTC. Translation: CATSREGPPDYGYTF.

The table lists this clonotype with a few counts. The V call is TRBV6-1, the J call TRBJ2-7, with D unclear. Germline-derived CDR1 and CDR2 are MNHNS and SASEGT. Trimming stripped 0 bases from V and 5 bases from J, with 17 bases between. CDR3 size: 16 residues. The CDR3 nucleotides are TGTGCCAGCAGTGAAGCCTTGGTCTACCCCTCTGACGAGCAGTACTTC. Protein: CASSEALVYPSDEQYF.

The genes are TRBV7-8 and TRBJ2-7; 10 positions agree with TRBD2. The CDR3 consists of 15 residues. J was trimmed by 3 bases and V by 4 bases; bases with no gene match: 6. Germline CDR1 reads SGHVS; CDR2 reads FQNEAQ. The CDR3 here is CASSSSGTSVYEQYF. CDR3 sequence (DNA): TGTGCCAGCAGCTCCTCCGGGACTAGCGTCTACGAGCAGTACTTC.

The chain carries TRBV20-1 and TRBJ2-3; D might be TRBD1 (6 bases). Trimming stripped 4 bases from V and 0 bases from J, with 11 bases between. This CDR3 comprises 14 residues. Germline V gene sequence: CDR1 DFQATT, CDR2 SNEGSKA (reference sequence). CDR3 sequence (DNA): TGCAGTGCTATACAGGGTATGAGCACAGATACGCAGTATTTT. Its translation is CSAIQGMSTDTQYF.

V usage is TRBV7-3 and J usage is TRBJ2-7; D gene ambiguous. The CDR3 length is 12 residues. CDR1 and CDR2 (germline): SGHTA, FQGTGA. Trimming cost V 5 bases and J 0 bases, with 5 bases left between them. This chain's CDR3 is CASSGSSYEQYF. The CDR3 nucleotides are TGTGCCAGCAGCGGAAGCTCCTACGAGCAGTACTTC.

The chain uses TRBV2 and TRBJ2-2, with D possibly matching TRBD1 (5 bases). This CDR3 is 13 amino acids long. The germline CDR1 and CDR2 sequences are SNHLY and FYNNEI. Trimming left V 8 bases short and J 1 base short, with 8 bases between. The CDR3 nucleotides are TGTGCCAGCGGGGCAGGGAACACCGGGGAGCTGTTTTTT. As protein: CASGAGNTGELFF.

This clonotype came up a few times. The chain links TRBV7-2 to TRBJ2-3; no clear D. V was cut by 2 bases and J by 4 bases, with 13 bases left in between. Germline lookup yields CDR1 SGHTA and CDR2 FQGNSA. The CDR3 spans 15 residues. CDR3 protein: CASSLISLSADTQYF. CDR3 DNA sequence: TGTGCCAGCAGCTTAATTTCGCTAAGCGCAGATACGCAGTATTTT. The whole variable domain, remainder taken from reference TRBV7-2 and TRBJ2-3, is GAGVSQSPSNKVTEKGKDVELRCDPISGHTALYWYRQSLGQGLEFLIYFQGNSAPDKSGLPSDRFSAERTGGSVSTLTIQRTQQEDSAVYLCASSLISLSADTQYFGPGTRLTVL.

This clonotype was counted once. In DNA, the CDR3 is TGTGCCATCCTTGGGGTACTAGCGGGAGGGAGCTCCTACGAGCAGTACTTC. Residues: CAILGVLAGGSSYEQYF. The genes are TRBV10-3 and TRBJ2-7; 13 positions agree with TRBD2. Looked up from germline, CDR1 is ENHRY and CDR2 is SYGVKD. The trim removed 8 bases at V and 0 bases at J, leaving 10 bases unmatched. This CDR3 contains 17 residues.

Judged by abundance, this clonotype is medium-sized. V gene TRBV6-1 combines with J gene TRBJ1-1, with a weak D call TRBD1 (6 bases). V lost 5 bases and J 5 bases, leaving 21 bases between the germline ends. Germline values: CDR1 MNHNS, CDR2 SASEGT. The CDR3 has 16 residues. The CDR3 protein is CASSSAAGAGGTEAFF. The CDR3 bases are TGTGCCAGCAGTAGTGCAGCGGGGGCGGGAGGGACTGAAGCTTTCTTT.

The rearrangement uses TRBV6-1 and TRBJ2-7; TRBD1 matches at 7 bases. With 1 base clipped from V and 3 bases from J, the junction kept 9 bases outside the gene matches. The CDR3 has 16 amino acids. Germline lookup yields CDR1 MNHNS and CDR2 SASEGT. The CDR3 DNA is TGTGCCAGCAGTGAAGTAGGAAGGGGGCGGCACTACGAGCAGTACTTC. This sequence encodes CASSEVGRGRHYEQYF.

The rearrangement uses TRBV25-1 and TRBJ2-1; possible D gene TRBD1, 7 bases. Trimming took off 3 bases at V and 2 bases at J, with 11 bases between the two ends. Germline CDR1 and CDR2: MGHDK and SYGVNS. The CDR3 sequence is 15 residues long. Here the CDR3 reads CASSERDSPYNEQFF. DNA of the CDR3: TGTGCCAGCAGTGAGCGGGACAGTCCCTACAATGAGCAGTTCTTC.